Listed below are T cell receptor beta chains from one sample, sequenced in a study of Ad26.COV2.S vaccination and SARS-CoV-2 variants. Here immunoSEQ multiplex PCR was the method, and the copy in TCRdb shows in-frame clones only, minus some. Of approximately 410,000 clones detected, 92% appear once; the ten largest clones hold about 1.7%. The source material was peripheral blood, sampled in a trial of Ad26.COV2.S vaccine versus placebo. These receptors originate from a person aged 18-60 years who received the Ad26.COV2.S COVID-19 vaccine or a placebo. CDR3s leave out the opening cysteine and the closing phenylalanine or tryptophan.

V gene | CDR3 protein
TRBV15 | ATGGGWDYGYT
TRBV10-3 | AISESDWDIQPQH
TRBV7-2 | ASSLGRPYEQY
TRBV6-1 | ASSGSVLSANYGYT
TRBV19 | ASSEWSSYNSPLH
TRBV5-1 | ASSLGSYNEQF
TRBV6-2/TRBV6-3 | ASSNPGTGSQPQH
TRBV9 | ASSVSKDYPYNEQF
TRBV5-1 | ASSLDPGKNYGYT
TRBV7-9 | ASSQGQTSNEKLF
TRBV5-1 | ASSLANASGGPNTGELF
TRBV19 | ATTWAGGSHTEAF
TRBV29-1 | SVAIGTGGVYEQY
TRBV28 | ASSSTPFYEQY
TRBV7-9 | ASSIAAGLAAGGNEQF
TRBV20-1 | SASKFTGERVGTEAF
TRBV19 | ASSLNSNQPQH